Listed below are T cell receptor beta chains from one sample, sequenced in a study of vaccination effects on CD4 cells after COVID-19. The antigens of these receptors remain unknown. Libraries were prepared by immunoSEQ multiplex PCR; TCRdb keeps only in-frame clonotypes and omits some of them. This sample has around 21,000 clones; about two thirds occur once, and the top ten carry more than 9%. The sequencing used CD4+ T cells from PBMCs cultured with HCoV-NL63 spike peptides, collected before COVID-19 vaccination. The receptors come from a human donor who received a COVID-19 vaccine. The conserved cysteine and the conserved F or W are not part of the CDR3 here.

j_call | v_call | cdr3_length | cdr3_aa
TRBJ1-2 | TRBV19 | 12 | ASSDRGRSYGYT
TRBJ2-3 | TRBV9 | 13 | ASSVGLTSTDTQY
TRBJ2-1 | TRBV11-2 | 13 | ASVEGGGSYNEQF
TRBJ1-1 | TRBV6-1 | 12 | ASSEWAMNTEAF
TRBJ1-2 | TRBV29-1 | 12 | SVAVRTGGYGYT
TRBJ2-1 | TRBV7-2 | 10 | ASSSAGHEQF
TRBJ2-3 | TRBV20-1 | 10 | SASPGTDTQY
TRBJ1-5 | TRBV6-5 | 13 | ASGRQGLGNQPQH
TRBJ2-6 | TRBV7-9 | 16 | ASSLRDRGRPGANVLT
TRBJ1-5 | TRBV12-3/TRBV12-4 | 11 | ASSLGVNQPQH
TRBJ2-3 | TRBV13 | 10 | ASSMITDTQY
TRBJ2-3 | TRBV2 | 10 | ASPPGTDTQY
TRBJ2-2 | TRBV2 | 13 | ASSVETANTGELF